This note documents a single T cell receptor (beta chain) sequence. This sample stems from a study of patients and donors after allogeneic stem cell transplantation. From the RT-PCR reads, TCRdb called clonotypes with MiXCR, one entry per CDR3 protein. Altogether over 9,500 distinct CDR3 sequences are present, about 6.4% being singletons, with the ten largest covering more than 25%. This CDR3 region has 16 residues. Germline V lookup: CDR1 KGHSH, CDR2 LQKENI. The V and J ends lost 3 bases and 8 bases, in that order; junction bases with no gene match: 8. The clonotype originates from a human donor who was either an allogeneic HSCT recipient or a stem cell or donor lymphocyte infusion donor (not recorded which). It is not recorded whose cells these are; they may come from a transplant donor. Sequencing used blood, either unsorted or a sorted T cell fraction (not recorded which). This chain joins TRBV18 and TRBJ2-1, with 12 bases that match TRBD2. The CDR3 sequence is CASSPEGLAGGHEQFF. The CDR3 DNA reads as TGTGCCAGCTCACCCGAGGGACTAGCGGGCGGTCATGAGCAGTTCTTC.